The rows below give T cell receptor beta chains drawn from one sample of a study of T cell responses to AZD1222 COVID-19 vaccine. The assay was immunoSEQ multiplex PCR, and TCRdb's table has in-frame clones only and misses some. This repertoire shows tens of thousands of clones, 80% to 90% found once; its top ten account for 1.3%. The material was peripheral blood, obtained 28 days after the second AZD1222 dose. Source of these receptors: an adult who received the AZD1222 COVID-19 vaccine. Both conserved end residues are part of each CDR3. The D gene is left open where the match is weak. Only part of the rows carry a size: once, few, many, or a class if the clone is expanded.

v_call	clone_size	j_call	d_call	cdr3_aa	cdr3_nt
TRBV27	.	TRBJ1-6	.	CASSLRGMSPLHF	TGTGCCAGCAGTTTACGGGGTATGTCACCCCTCCACTTT
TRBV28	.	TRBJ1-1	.	CASSLPTRGGEAFF	TGTGCCAGCAGCTTACCGACCCGGGGCGGTGAAGCTTTCTTT
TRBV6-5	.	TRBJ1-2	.	CASSYDSKGGRGGYTF	TGTGCCAGCAGTTACGACAGTAAGGGGGGGAGAGGTGGCTACACCTTC
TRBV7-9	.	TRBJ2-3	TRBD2	CASSLVLAGDTQYF	TGTGCCAGCAGCTTAGTCCTAGCGGGGGATACGCAGTATTTT
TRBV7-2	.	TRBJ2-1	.	CASSLGVRGEQFF	TGTGCCAGCAGCTTAGGAGTGAGGGGGGAGCAGTTCTTC
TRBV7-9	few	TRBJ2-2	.	CASSYNPTGELFF	TGTGCCAGCAGCTACAACCCCACCGGGGAGCTGTTTTTT
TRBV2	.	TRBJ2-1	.	CASIEGESYNEQFF	TGTGCCAGCATAGAGGGGGAATCCTACAATGAGCAGTTCTTC
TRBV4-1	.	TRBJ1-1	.	CASSQSPDGEAFF	TGCGCCAGCAGCCAATCCCCGGACGGTGAAGCTTTCTTT
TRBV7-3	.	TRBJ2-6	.	CASSLRGSGANVLTF	TGTGCCAGCAGTCTAAGGGGGTCTGGGGCCAACGTCCTGACTTTC
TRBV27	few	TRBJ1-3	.	CASSGGVVAIFSGNTIYF	TGTGCCAGCAGTGGGGGAGTAGTCGCTATATTCTCTGGAAACACCATATATTTT
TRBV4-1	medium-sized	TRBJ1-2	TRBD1	CASSQADRNYGYTF	TGCGCCAGCAGCCAAGCGGACAGGAACTATGGCTACACCTTC
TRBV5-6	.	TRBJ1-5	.	CASSHNYDQPQHF	TGTGCCAGCAGCCATAATTATGATCAGCCCCAGCATTTT
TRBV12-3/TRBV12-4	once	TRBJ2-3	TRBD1	CASSTGQTDTQYF	TGTGCCAGCAGCACGGGACAGACAGATACGCAGTATTTT
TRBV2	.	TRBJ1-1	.	CASSGLRGTPEAFF	TGTGCCAGCAGTGGGTTACGGGGGACCCCTGAAGCTTTCTTT
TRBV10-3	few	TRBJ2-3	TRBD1	CAISELGQGGDTQYF	TGTGCCATCAGTGAACTGGGACAGGGTGGGGATACGCAGTATTTT
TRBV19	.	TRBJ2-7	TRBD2	CASSPLEGTSGRSEQYF	TGTGCCAGTAGCCCACTCGAGGGGACTAGCGGGAGATCAGAGCAGTACTTC
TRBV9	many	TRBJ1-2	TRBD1	CASSVGDRLHNYGYTF	TGTGCCAGCAGCGTAGGGGACAGACTTCATAACTATGGCTACACCTTC
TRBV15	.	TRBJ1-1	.	CATSRAGGSTEAFF	TGTGCCACCAGCAGAGCCGGAGGGAGCACTGAAGCTTTCTTT
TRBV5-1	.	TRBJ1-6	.	CASNEPNSPLHF	TGCGCCAGCAACGAACCTAATTCACCCCTCCACTTT
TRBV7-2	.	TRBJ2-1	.	CASSWDGAQDNEQFF	TGTGCCAGCAGCTGGGACGGGGCGCAGGACAATGAGCAGTTCTTC
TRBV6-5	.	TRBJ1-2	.	CASSRGEYRAGYTF	TGTGCCAGCAGCCGTGGGGAATACAGAGCTGGCTACACCTTC
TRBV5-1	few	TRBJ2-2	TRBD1	CASSTKTGWAGELFF	TGCGCCAGCAGCACAAAGACAGGGTGGGCCGGGGAGCTGTTTTTT
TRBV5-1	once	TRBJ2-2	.	CASSQDGRAKSTGELFF	TGCGCCAGCAGCCAGGACGGCCGGGCTAAAAGCACCGGGGAGCTGTTTTTT
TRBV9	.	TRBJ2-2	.	CASSVARTGELFF	TGTGCCAGCAGCGTAGCTCGGACCGGGGAGCTGTTTTTT
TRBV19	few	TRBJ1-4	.	CASSTRGSPEKLFF	TGTGCCAGTAGTACCAGGGGATCTCCTGAAAAACTGTTTTTT
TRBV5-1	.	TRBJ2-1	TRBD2	CASSTSGGYNEQFF	TGCGCCAGCAGCACTAGCGGGGGGTACAATGAGCAGTTCTTC
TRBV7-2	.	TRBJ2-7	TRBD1	CASSFPPGQASEQYF	TGTGCCAGCAGCTTCCCACCGGGACAGGCCAGCGAGCAGTACTTC
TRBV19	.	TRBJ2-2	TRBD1	CASRTGVGTGELFF	TGTGCCAGTAGGACAGGGGTTGGAACCGGGGAGCTGTTTTTT
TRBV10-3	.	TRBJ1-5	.	CAIGADNSNQPQHF	TGTGCCATCGGGGCAGACAATAGCAATCAGCCCCAGCATTTT
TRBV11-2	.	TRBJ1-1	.	CASSPGSYEAFF	TGTGCCAGCAGCCCCGGGTCCTATGAAGCTTTCTTT
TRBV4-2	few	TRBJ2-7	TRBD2	CASSQDLSGSDLEQYF	TGTGCCAGCAGCCAAGATTTAAGCGGGAGCGACCTCGAGCAGTACTTC
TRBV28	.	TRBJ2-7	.	CASSLRQISYEQYF	TGTGCCAGCAGTTTAAGACAGATTTCCTACGAGCAGTACTTC
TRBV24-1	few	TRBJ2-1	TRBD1	CATSKPTGGRDEQFF	TGTGCCACCAGTAAACCGACAGGGGGCAGAGATGAGCAGTTCTTC
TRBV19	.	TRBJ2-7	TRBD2	CASSIDPGLAGLMHF	TGTGCCAGTAGTATTGACCCCGGACTAGCGGGACTCATGCACTTC
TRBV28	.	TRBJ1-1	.	CASSSGAREVNTEAFF	TGTGCCAGCAGCTCAGGGGCGAGGGAAGTGAACACTGAAGCTTTCTTT
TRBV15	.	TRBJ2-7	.	CATSRSLIYGSSYEQYF	TGTGCCACCAGCAGATCCCTAATTTATGGAAGCTCCTACGAGCAGTACTTC
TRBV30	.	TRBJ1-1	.	CAWSVLFAGAFF	TGTGCCTGGAGTGTACTCTTCGCGGGAGCTTTCTTT
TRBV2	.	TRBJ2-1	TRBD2	CASSEAGLAGSYNEQFF	TGTGCCAGCAGTGAAGCGGGACTAGCGGGCTCCTACAATGAGCAGTTCTTC
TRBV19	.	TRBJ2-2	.	CASSIFSGNTGELFF	TGTGCCAGTAGTATCTTTTCGGGGAACACCGGGGAGCTGTTTTTT
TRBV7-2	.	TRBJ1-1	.	CASSTALGAVNTEAFF	TGTGCCAGCAGCACAGCCCTTGGGGCGGTGAACACTGAAGCTTTCTTT
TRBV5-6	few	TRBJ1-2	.	CASSFGSPPQGYTF	TGTGCCAGCAGCTTTGGGAGCCCCCCTCAGGGCTACACCTTC
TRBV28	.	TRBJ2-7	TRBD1	CASSTRRRDRDYEQYF	TGTGCCAGCAGTACGAGAAGGCGGGACAGGGACTACGAGCAGTACTTC
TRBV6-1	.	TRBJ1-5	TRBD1	CASSEQGGQPQHF	TGTGCCAGCAGTGAACAGGGGGGTCAGCCCCAGCATTTT